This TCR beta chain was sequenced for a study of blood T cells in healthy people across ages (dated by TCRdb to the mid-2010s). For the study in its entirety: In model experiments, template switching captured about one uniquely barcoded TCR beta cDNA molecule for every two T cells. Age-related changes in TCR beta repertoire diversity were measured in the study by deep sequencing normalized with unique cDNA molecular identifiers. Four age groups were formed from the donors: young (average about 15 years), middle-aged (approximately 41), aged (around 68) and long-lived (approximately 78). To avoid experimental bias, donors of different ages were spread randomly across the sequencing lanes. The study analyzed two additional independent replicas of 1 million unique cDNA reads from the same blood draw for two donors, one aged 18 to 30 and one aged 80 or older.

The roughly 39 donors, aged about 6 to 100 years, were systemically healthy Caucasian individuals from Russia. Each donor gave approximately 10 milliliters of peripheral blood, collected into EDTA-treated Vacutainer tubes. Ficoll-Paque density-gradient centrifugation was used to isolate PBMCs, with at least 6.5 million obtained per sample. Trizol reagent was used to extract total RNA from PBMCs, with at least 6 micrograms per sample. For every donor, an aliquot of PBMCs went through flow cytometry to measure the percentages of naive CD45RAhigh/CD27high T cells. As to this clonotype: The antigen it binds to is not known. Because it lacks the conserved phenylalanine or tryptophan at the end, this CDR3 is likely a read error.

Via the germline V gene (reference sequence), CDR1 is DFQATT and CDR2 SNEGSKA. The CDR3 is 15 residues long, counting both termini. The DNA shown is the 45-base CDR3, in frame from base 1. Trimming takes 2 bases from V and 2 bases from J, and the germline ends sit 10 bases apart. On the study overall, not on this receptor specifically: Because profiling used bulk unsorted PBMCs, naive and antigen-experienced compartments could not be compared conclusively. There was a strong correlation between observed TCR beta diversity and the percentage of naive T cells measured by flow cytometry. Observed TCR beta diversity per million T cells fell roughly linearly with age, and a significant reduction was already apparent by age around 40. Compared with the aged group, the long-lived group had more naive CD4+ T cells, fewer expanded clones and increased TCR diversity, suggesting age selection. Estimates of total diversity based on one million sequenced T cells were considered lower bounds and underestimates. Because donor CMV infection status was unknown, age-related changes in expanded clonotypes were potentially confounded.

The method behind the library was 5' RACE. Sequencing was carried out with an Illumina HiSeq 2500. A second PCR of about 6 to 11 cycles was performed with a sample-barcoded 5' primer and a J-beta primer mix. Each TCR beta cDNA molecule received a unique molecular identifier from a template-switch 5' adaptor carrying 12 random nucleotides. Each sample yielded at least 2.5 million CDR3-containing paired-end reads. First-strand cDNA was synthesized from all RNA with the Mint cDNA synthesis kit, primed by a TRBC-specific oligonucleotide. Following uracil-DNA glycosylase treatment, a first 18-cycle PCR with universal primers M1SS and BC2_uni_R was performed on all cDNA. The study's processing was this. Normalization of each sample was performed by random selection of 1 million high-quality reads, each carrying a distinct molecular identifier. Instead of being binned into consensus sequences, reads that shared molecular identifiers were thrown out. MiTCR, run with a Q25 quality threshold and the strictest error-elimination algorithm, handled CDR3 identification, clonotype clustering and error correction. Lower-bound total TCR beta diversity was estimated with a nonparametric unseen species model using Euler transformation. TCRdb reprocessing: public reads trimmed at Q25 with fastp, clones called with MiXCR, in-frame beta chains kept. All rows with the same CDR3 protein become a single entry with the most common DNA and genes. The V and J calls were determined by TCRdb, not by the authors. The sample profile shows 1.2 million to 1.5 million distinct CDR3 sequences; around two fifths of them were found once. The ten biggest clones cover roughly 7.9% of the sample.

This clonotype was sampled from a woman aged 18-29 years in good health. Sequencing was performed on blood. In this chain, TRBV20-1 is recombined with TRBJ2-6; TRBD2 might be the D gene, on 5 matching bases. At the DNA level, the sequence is TGCAGTGCTAGACCTCCCGGGGCTGGGGCCAACGTCCTGACTTTA. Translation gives CSARPPGAGANVLTL.